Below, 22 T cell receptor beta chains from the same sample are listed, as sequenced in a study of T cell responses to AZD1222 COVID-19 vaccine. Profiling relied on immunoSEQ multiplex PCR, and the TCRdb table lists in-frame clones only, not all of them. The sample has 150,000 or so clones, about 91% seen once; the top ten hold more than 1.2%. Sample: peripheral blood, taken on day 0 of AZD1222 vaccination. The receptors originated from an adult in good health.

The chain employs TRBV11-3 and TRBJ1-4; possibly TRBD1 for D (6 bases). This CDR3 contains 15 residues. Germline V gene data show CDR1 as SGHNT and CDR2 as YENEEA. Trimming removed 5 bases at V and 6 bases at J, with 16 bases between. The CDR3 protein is CASSAFGGAHEKLFF. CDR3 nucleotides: TGTGCCAGCAGCGCCTTTGGGGGGGCGCATGAAAAACTGTTTTTT.

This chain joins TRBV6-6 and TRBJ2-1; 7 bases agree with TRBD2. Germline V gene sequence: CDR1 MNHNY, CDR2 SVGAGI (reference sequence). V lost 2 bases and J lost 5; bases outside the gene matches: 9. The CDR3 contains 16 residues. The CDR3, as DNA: TGTGCCAGCAGTTACACCACTCGCGGGGGAGACAATGAGCAGTTCTTC. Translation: CASSYTTRGGDNEQFF.

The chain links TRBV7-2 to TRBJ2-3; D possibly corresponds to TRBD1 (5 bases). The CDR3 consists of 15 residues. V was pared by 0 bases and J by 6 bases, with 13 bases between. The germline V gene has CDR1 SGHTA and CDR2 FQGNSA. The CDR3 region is CASSLAGARPDTQYF. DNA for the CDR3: TGTGCCAGCAGCTTAGCTGGGGCCCGCCCGGATACGCAGTATTTT.

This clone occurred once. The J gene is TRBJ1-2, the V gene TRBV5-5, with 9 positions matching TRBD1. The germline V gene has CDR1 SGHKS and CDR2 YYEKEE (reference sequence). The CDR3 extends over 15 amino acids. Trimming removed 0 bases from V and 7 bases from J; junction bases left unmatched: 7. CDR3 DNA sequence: TGTGCCAGCAGCTTGGCGACGGGACAGGGCGGTGGCTACACCTTC. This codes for CASSLATGQGGGYTF.

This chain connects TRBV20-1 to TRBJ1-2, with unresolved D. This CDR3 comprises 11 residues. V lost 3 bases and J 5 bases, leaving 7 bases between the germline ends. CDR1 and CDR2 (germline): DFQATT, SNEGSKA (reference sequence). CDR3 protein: CSARVPYGYTF. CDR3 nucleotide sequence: TGCAGTGCTAGGGTTCCGTATGGCTACACCTTC.

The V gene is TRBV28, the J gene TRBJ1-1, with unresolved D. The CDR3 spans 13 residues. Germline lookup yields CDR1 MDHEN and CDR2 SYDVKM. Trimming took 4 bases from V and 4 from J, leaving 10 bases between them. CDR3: CASSWKGGTEAFF. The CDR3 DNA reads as TGTGCCAGCAGTTGGAAGGGAGGCACTGAAGCTTTCTTT.

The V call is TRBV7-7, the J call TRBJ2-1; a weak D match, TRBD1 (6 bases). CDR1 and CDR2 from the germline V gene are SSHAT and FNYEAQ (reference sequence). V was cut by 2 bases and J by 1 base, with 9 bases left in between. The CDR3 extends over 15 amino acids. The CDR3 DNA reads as TGTGCCAGCAGCTTAAGTAGGGGGTCCTACAATGAGCAGTTCTTC. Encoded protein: CASSLSRGSYNEQFF. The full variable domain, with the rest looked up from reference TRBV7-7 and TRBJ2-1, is GAGVSQSPRYKVTKRGQDVTLRCDPISSHATLYWYQQALGQGPEFLTYFNYEAQPDKSGLPSDRFSAERPEGSISTLTIQRTEQRDSAMYRCASSLSRGSYNEQFFGPGTRLTVL.

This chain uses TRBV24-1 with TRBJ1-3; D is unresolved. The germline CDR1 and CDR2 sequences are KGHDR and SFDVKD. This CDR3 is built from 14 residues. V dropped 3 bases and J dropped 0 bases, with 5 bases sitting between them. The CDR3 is CATSDPFSGNTIYF. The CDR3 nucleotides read TGTGCCACCAGTGATCCATTCTCTGGAAACACCATATATTTT.

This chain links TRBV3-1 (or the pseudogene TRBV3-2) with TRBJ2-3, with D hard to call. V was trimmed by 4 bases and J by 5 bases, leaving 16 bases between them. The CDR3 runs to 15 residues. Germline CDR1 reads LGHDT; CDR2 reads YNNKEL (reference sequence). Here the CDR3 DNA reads TGTGCCAGCAGCCCTAGGTCGGCTGCCCGAGATACGCAGTATTTT. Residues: CASSPRSAARDTQYF.

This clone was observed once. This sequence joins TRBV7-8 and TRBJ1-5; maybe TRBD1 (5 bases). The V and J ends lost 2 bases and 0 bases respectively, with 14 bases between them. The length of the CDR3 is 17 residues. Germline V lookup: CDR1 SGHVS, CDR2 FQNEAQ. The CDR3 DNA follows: TGTGCCAGCAGCTTACGACACACGACAGCTAGCAATCAGCCCCAGCATTTT. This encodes CASSLRHTTASNQPQHF. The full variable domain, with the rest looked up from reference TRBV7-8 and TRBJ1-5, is GAGVSQSPRYKVAKRGQDVALRCDPISGHVSLFWYQQALGQGPEFLTYFQNEAQLDKSGLPSDRFFAERPEGSVSTLKIQRTQQEDSAVYLCASSLRHTTASNQPQHFGDGTRLSIL.

CDR3 region: CAISESDYEQYF. CDR3 DNA sequence: TGTGCCATCAGTGAGTCCGACTACGAGCAGTACTTC. The V and J genes are TRBV10-3 and TRBJ2-7; no definite D call. The V gene's germline CDR1 is ENHRY and CDR2 SYGVKD. V dropped 0 bases and J dropped 3 bases, with 3 bases sitting between them. The CDR3 contains 12 residues.

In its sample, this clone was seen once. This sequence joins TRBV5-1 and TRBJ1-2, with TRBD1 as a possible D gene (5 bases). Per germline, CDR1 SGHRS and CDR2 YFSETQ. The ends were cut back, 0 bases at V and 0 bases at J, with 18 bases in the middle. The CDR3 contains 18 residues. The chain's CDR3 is CASSLVGGLPISNYGYTF. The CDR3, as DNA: TGCGCCAGCAGCTTGGTGGGGGGATTACCCATCTCTAACTATGGCTACACCTTC.

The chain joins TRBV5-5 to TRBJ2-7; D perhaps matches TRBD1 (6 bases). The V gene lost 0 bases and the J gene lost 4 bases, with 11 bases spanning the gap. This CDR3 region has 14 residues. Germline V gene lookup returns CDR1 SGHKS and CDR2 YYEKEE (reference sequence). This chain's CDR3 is CASSLDFRGYEQYF. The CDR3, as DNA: TGTGCCAGCAGCTTGGATTTCAGGGGTTACGAGCAGTACTTC.

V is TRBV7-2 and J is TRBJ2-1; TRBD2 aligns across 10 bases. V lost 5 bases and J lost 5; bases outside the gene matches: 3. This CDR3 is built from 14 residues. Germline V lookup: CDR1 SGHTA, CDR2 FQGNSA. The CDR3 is CASSPGLANNEQFF. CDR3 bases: TGTGCCAGCAGCCCGGGACTAGCGAACAATGAGCAGTTCTTC.

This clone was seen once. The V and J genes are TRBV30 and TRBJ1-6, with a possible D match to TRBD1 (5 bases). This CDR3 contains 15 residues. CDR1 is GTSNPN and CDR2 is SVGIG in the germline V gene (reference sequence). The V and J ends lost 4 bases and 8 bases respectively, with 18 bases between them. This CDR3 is CAWNIGGVQDSPLHF. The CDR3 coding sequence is TGTGCCTGGAACATCGGGGGGGTTCAGGATTCACCCCTCCACTTT. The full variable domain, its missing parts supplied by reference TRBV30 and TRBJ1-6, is SQTIHQWPATLVQPVGSPLSLECTVEGTSNPNLYWYRQAAGRGLQLLFYSVGIGQISSEVPQNLSASRPQDRQFILSSKKLLLSDSGFYLCAWNIGGVQDSPLHFGNGTRLTVT.

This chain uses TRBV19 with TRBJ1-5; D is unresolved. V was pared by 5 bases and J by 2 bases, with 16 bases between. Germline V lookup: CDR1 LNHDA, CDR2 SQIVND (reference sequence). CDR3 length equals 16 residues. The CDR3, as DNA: TGTGCCAGTAGTGGTGAACGGGGTCCGGGCAATCAGCCCCAGCATTTT. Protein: CASSGERGPGNQPQHF.

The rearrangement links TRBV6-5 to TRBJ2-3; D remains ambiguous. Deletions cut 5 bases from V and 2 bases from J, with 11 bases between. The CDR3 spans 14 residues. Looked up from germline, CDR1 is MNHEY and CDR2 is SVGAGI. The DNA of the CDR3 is TGTGCCAGCAGTATGACCGCGGACACAGATACGCAGTATTTT. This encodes CASSMTADTDTQYF.

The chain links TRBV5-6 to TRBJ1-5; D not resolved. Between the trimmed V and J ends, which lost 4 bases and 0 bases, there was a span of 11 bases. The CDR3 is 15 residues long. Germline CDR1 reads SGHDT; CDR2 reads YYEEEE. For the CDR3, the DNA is TGTGCCAGCAGCCTCGGACCGAGTAGCAATCAGCCCCAGCATTTT. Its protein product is CASSLGPSSNQPQHF.

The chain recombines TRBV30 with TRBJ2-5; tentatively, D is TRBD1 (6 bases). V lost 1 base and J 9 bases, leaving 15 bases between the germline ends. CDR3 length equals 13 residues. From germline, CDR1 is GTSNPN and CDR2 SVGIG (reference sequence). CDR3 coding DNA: TGTGCCTGGAGTGGAGACAGGTCCGGGGCCCAGTACTTC. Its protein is CAWSGDRSGAQYF.

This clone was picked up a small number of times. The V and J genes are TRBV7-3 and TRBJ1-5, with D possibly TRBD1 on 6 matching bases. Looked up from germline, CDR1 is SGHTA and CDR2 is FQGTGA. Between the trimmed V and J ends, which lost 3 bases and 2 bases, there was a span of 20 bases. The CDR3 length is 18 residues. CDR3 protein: CASSFRAAQGKGNQPQHF. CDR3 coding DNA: TGTGCCAGCAGCTTCCGAGCAGCCCAGGGGAAAGGCAATCAGCCCCAGCATTTT.

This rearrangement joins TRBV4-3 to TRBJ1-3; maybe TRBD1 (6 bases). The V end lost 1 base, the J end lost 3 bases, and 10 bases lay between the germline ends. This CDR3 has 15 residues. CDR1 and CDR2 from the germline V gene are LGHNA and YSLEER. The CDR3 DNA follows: TGCGCCAGCAGCCAAGGTACAGGGTTTGGAAACACCATATATTTT. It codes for CASSQGTGFGNTIYF.

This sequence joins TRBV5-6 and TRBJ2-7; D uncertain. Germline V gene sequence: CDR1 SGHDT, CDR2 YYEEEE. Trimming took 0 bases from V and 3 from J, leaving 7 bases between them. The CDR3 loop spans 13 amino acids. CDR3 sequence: CASSLGSDYEQYF. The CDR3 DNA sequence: TGTGCCAGCAGCTTGGGTTCGGACTACGAGCAGTACTTC.